This T cell receptor beta chain was recorded in a study of blood T cell repertoires in COVID-19 (dated by TCRdb to about 2020). Broadly, across the study: Collaborator samples came from the United States, Italy and Spain and covered acute and convalescent phases of COVID-19. The prospective study material was composed of cDNA or gDNA derived from T cells, B-cell-depleted T cells, or PBMCs. Where available, HLA class I and class II types were taken from metadata supplied by the sample provider and were not determined by assay-based typing. The dataset comprised deeply sampled blood TCRbeta repertoires from subjects exposed to, actively infected with, or recovered from COVID-19. Samples were obtained from the ongoing ImmuneRACE study (first 160 participants) and from 1,254 subjects provided by 6 global collaborators. The sample metadata nearly always contained a de-identified subject ID, COVID-19 status, age in years and sex. The repertoires were released in a freely available public database intended as a resource for research on the immune response to SARS-CoV-2. The paper's findings and limits, for the study overall: The quantity of clinical and demographic metadata differed by source and by participant and was supplied without curation.

For this clone: The clone's antigen remains unknown. The input lacks base qualities; no much larger clone sits a single base away.

Its CDR3 holds 16 amino acids, cysteine through phenylalanine. Only the CDR3 DNA is retained, 48 bases long and in frame from the first base. V lost 4 bases and J lost 0 bases; the stretch between them is 13 bases long. CDR1 and CDR2 are read off the germline V gene as MDHEN and SYDVKM. The collaborating institutions used their own protocols to collect whole blood in K2EDTA tubes. For TCRbeta analysis, collaborator samples were shipped as frozen whole blood, as isolated PBMCs, or as DNA extracted from either sample type. The immunoSEQ Assay, a bias-controlled multiplex PCR, was used to amplify TCRbeta CDR3 regions from genomic DNA. The source study handled its data this way. The number of nucleated cells in each sample was estimated by amplification of reference gene primers within the assay. Sequence reads were collapsed and filtered to measure the absolute abundance of every unique TCRbeta CDR3 rearrangement. Productive Simpson clonality was computed per sample as the square root of Simpson's diversity index over productive rearrangements. Entries here come from immuneACCESS through TCRdb and include only in-frame sequences with V and J called. Some clones fail to appear in such tables; in the studies checked, an unresolved V gene covers under half of the shortfall, and the cause of the remainder is unknown. V, J and clone size are those of that table, while D and trimming were read from the DNA. This sample lists 100,000 or so clones; about 89% were detected once. Together, the top ten hold 9.5% to 13% of the sample.

The source material was peripheral blood. The rearrangement joined TRBV28 to TRBJ1-5; the D gene is perhaps TRBD1, from 5 matching bases. The source of this sequence is a young woman with acute or convalescent COVID-19. The nucleotides are TGTGCCAGCAGTTGGTATGGACAAGATAGCAATCAGCCCCAGCATTTT. It is translated as CASSWYGQDSNQPQHF.